A selection of T cell receptor beta chains follows, all from one sample in a study of shared clonotypes between healthy human individuals. TCRdb's copy holds only in-frame clones and misses some; the assay was immunoSEQ multiplex PCR. The sample has more than 500,000 clones; around 95% are singletons. Sequencing was done on a sample of naive CD4+ T cells sorted from blood. The receptors were sampled from a woman in her 30s in good health. Each CDR3 is given with its conserved first and last residue. The order of the fields is D gene, clone size, V gene, J gene, CDR3 protein, CDR3 DNA. The D gene is left open where the match is weak. Clone size is shown for a subset of rows, as once, few, many or a class of expanded clone.

>NA|NA|TRBV11-3|TRBJ2-1
CASSLEIDGSEQFF
TGTGCCAGCAGCTTAGAGATCGACGGGAGTGAGCAGTTCTTC
>TRBD1|NA|TRBV6-6|TRBJ2-7
CASRGRDRGSYEQYF
TGTGCCAGCAGAGGCCGGGACAGGGGATCCTACGAGCAGTACTTC
>NA|once|TRBV7-9|TRBJ2-2
CASRLGRTGELFF
TGTGCCAGCAGACTGGGACGAACCGGGGAGCTGTTTTTT
>TRBD2|NA|TRBV7-9|TRBJ2-2
CASSLTSGRGQGSTGELFF
TGTGCCAGCAGCTTGACTAGCGGGAGAGGACAAGGGAGCACCGGGGAGCTGTTTTTT
>TRBD2|NA|TRBV29-1|TRBJ2-3
CSVRAVTSEATDTQYF
TGCAGCGTGAGAGCGGTGACTAGCGAAGCCACAGATACGCAGTATTTT
>TRBD1|once|TRBV5-1|TRBJ2-2
CASSQTGAGELFF
TGCGCCAGCAGCCAGACAGGGGCCGGGGAGCTGTTTTTT
>NA|NA|TRBV29-1|TRBJ1-1
CSVGSTEAFF
TGCAGCGTTGGGTCCACTGAAGCTTTCTTT
>NA|NA|TRBV28|TRBJ1-3
CASSWQDLLSGNTIYF
TGTGCCAGCAGTTGGCAGGACCTACTCTCTGGAAACACCATATATTTT
>NA|NA|TRBV27|TRBJ2-3
CASSLAGQFTQYF
TGTGCCAGCAGTTTAGCCGGACAGTTTACGCAGTATTTT
>TRBD2|NA|TRBV6-6|TRBJ2-5
CASSAGGYQETQYF
TGTGCCAGCAGCGCCGGGGGGTATCAAGAGACCCAGTACTTC
>NA|NA|TRBV15|TRBJ2-7
CATSRDRNSLYEQYF
TGTGCCACCAGCAGAGATCGAAACAGCCTCTACGAGCAGTACTTC
>NA|NA|TRBV7-3|TRBJ2-3
CASSLTGPPDTQYF
TGTGCCAGCAGCTTAACGGGGCCCCCAGATACGCAGTATTTT
>NA|NA|TRBV18|TRBJ1-1
CASSPISIKSPEAFF
TGTGCCAGCTCACCGATATCCATAAAAAGCCCTGAAGCTTTCTTT
>NA|NA|TRBV7-2|TRBJ2-7
CASSLGQVAYEQYF
TGTGCCAGCAGCTTAGGACAGGTCGCCTACGAGCAGTACTTC
>NA|NA|TRBV10-3|TRBJ2-7
CAIRGSYEQYF
TGTGCCATCAGGGGGAGCTACGAGCAGTACTTC
>TRBD1|NA|TRBV19|TRBJ2-1
CASSIQGGQYNEQFF
TGTGCCAGTAGTATACAAGGGGGCCAGTACAATGAGCAGTTCTTC
>TRBD2|NA|TRBV19|TRBJ2-1
CASQLAGYNEQFF
TGTGCCAGTCAGCTAGCGGGATACAATGAGCAGTTCTTC
>TRBD1|NA|TRBV5-1|TRBJ1-2
CASSSGRTGGEGNYGYTF
TGCGCCAGCAGCTCCGGGAGGACAGGGGGCGAGGGGAACTATGGCTACACCTTC
>NA|once|TRBV6-5|TRBJ1-4
CASSFRGRGANEKLFF
TGTGCCAGCAGTTTCAGGGGAAGAGGGGCTAATGAAAAACTGTTTTTT
>TRBD2|NA|TRBV28|TRBJ2-7
CASSTPSGRYEQYF
TGTGCCAGCAGTACCCCTAGCGGGAGATACGAGCAGTACTTC
>NA|NA|TRBV5-8|TRBJ1-5
CASSSMKIPGGNQPQHF
TGTGCCAGCAGCTCCATGAAAATTCCAGGGGGCAATCAGCCCCAGCATTTT
>NA|NA|TRBV21-1|TRBJ2-5
CASNPLSGQREETQYF
TGTGCCAGCAACCCACTTAGCGGCCAACGGGAGGAGACCCAGTACTTC
>TRBD1|NA|TRBV6-1|TRBJ2-5
CASSPQGHHQETQYF
TGTGCCAGCAGTCCACAGGGGCACCACCAAGAGACCCAGTACTTC
>NA|NA|TRBV28|TRBJ1-2
CATGGGRSTGYTF
TGTGCCACCGGAGGGGGAAGGTCGACTGGCTACACCTTC
>TRBD2|NA|TRBV19|TRBJ2-5
CASSIGLAAYQETQYF
TGTGCCAGTAGTATAGGACTAGCGGCGTACCAAGAGACCCAGTACTTC
>NA|NA|TRBV15|TRBJ2-3
CATSRDVEGSTDTQYF
TGTGCCACCAGCAGAGATGTGGAGGGGAGCACAGATACGCAGTATTTT
>NA|NA|TRBV6-6|TRBJ2-1
CASRAASSYNEQFF
TGTGCCAGCAGGGCAGCTAGCTCCTACAATGAGCAGTTCTTC
>NA|NA|TRBV5-1|TRBJ2-5
CASSQRYRETQYF
TGCGCCAGCAGCCAAAGATACCGAGAGACCCAGTACTTC
>NA|NA|TRBV28|TRBJ1-6
CASSLSWGSPLHF
TGTGCCAGCAGTTTGAGTTGGGGTTCACCCCTCCACTTT
>TRBD1|once|TRBV28|TRBJ1-2
CASSFGQGAPRGYTF
TGTGCCAGCAGTTTCGGACAGGGGGCCCCCCGGGGCTACACCTTC
>NA|NA|TRBV25-1|TRBJ2-1
CASRTDQEQFF
TGTGCCAGCAGGACAGACCAGGAGCAGTTCTTC
>TRBD2|once|TRBV28|TRBJ2-1
CASSLMGLEYNEQFF
TGTGCCAGCAGTTTAATGGGACTAGAATACAATGAGCAGTTCTTC
>TRBD2|NA|TRBV27|TRBJ2-7
CASSLGASGGTYEQYF
TGTGCCAGCAGTTTAGGGGCTAGCGGGGGGACCTACGAGCAGTACTTC
>TRBD2|NA|TRBV18|TRBJ2-5
CASSLSYGGQETQYF
TGTGCCAGCTCACTAAGTTACGGGGGGCAAGAGACCCAGTACTTC
>NA|NA|TRBV4-1|TRBJ2-5
CASSQVGTGGETQYF
TGCGCCAGCAGCCAAGTCGGGACTGGAGGAGAGACCCAGTACTTC
>TRBD1|NA|TRBV19|TRBJ1-1
CASSFTGGTEAFF
TGTGCCAGTAGTTTCACAGGGGGCACTGAAGCTTTCTTT
>TRBD1|NA|TRBV28|TRBJ1-5
CASRGTGGVGQPQHF
TGTGCCAGCAGGGGGACAGGGGGCGTGGGTCAGCCCCAGCATTTT
>NA|NA|TRBV5-1|TRBJ1-4
CASSLGINEKLFF
TGCGCCAGCAGCTTGGGAATTAATGAAAAACTGTTTTTT
>TRBD1|NA|TRBV5-1|TRBJ1-2
CASNLMQGAEGYTF
TGCGCCAGCAACTTAATGCAGGGGGCGGAAGGCTACACCTTC
>TRBD1|once|TRBV6-1|TRBJ1-5
CASSEGQGGPRSNQPQHF
TGTGCCAGCAGTGAGGGACAGGGAGGACCGAGAAGCAATCAGCCCCAGCATTTT
>NA|few|TRBV10-3|TRBJ1-2
CAISPGQLYGYTF
TGTGCCATCAGCCCGGGACAACTCTATGGCTACACCTTC
>NA|NA|TRBV6-6|TRBJ2-7
CASSRRGQSYEQYF
TGTGCCAGCAGTCGGCGGGGACAGTCCTACGAGCAGTACTTC
>NA|NA|TRBV5-4|TRBJ1-1
CASSSAQGPNTEAFF
TGTGCCAGCAGCTCTGCACAGGGACCGAACACTGAAGCTTTCTTT
>NA|NA|TRBV10-1|TRBJ1-1
CASSASSNTEAFF
TGCGCCAGCAGTGCTTCCTCCAACACTGAAGCTTTCTTT
>NA|NA|TRBV5-1|TRBJ2-5
CASSWGGAKETQYF
TGCGCCAGCAGCTGGGGCGGGGCGAAAGAGACCCAGTACTTC
>NA|NA|TRBV28|TRBJ2-1
CASSQGGEVFF
TGTGCCAGCAGTCAGGGGGGGGAGGTGTTCTTC
>TRBD1|NA|TRBV7-9|TRBJ1-5
CASSKDKEGALQPQHF
TGTGCCAGCAGCAAAGACAAAGAGGGGGCCCTACAGCCCCAGCATTTT
>NA|NA|TRBV28|TRBJ1-4
CASTWWGAGKKLFF
TGTGCCAGCACCTGGTGGGGGGCGGGGAAAAAACTGTTTTTT